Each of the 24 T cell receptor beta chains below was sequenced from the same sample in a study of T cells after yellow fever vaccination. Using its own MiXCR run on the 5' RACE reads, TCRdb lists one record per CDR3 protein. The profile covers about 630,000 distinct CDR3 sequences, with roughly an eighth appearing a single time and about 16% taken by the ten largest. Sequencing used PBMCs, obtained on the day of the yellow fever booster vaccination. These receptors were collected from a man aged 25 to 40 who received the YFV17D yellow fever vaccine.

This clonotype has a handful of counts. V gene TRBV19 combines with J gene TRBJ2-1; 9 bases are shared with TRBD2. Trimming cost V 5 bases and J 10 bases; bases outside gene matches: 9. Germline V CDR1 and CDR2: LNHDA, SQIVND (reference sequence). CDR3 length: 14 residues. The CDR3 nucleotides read TGTGCCAGTAGTGCGGGAGGGCCTGGGAGAGAGCAGTTCTTC. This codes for CASSAGGPGREQFF.

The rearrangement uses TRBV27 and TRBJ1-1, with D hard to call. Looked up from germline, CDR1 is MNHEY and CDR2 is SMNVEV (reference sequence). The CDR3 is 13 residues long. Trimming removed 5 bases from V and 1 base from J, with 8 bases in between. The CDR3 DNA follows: TGTGCCAGCAGTCCCCAGTCGAACACTGAAGCTTTCTTT. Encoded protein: CASSPQSNTEAFF.

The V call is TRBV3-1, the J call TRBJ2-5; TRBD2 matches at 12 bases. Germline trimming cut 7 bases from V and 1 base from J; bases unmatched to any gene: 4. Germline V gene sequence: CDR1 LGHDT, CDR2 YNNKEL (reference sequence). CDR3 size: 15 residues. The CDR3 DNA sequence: TGTGCCAGCAAGGGGACTAGCGGGCTCCAAGAGACCCAGTACTTC. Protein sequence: CASKGTSGLQETQYF.

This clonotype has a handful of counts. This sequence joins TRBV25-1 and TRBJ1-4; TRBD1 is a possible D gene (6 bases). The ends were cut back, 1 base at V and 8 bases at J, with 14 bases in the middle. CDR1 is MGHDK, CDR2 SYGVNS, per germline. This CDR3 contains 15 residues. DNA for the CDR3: TGTGCCAGCAGTGAATTGGGGGCGCTAGGGGAAAAACTGTTTTTT. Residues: CASSELGALGEKLFF.

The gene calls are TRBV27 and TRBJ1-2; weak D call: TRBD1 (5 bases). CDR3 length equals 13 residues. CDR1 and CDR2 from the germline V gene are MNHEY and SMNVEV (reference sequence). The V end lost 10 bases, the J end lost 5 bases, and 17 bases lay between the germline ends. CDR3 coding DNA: TGTGCCACCGCGAGGGGCCCTGGGTATGGCTACACCTTC. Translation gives CATARGPGYGYTF.

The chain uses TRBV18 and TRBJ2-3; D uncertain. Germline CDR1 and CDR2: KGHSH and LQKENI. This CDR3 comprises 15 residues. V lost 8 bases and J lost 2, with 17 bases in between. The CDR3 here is CASRRVLSFTDTQYF. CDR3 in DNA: TGTGCCAGCCGAAGGGTCCTTAGTTTCACAGATACGCAGTATTTT. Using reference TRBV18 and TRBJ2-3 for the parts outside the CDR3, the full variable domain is NAGVMQNPRHLVRRRGQEARLRCSPMKGHSHVYWYRQLPEEGLKFMVYLQKENIIDESGMPKERFSAEFPKEGPSILRIQQVVRGDSAAYFCASRRVLSFTDTQYFGPGTRLTVL.

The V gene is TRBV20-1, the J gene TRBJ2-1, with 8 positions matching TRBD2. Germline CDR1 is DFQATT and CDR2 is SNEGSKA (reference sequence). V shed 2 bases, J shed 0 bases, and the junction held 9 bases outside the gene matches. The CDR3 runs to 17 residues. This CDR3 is CSARSGSALSSYNEQFF. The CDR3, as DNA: TGCAGTGCTAGAAGCGGGAGCGCGTTGAGCTCCTACAATGAGCAGTTCTTC.

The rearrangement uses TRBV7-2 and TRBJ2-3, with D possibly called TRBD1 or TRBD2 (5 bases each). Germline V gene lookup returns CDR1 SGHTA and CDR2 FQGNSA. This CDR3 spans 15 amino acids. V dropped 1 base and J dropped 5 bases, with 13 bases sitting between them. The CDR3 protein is CASSLEGSTRDTQYF. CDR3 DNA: TGTGCCAGCAGCTTAGAGGGGAGCACCCGAGATACGCAGTATTTT.

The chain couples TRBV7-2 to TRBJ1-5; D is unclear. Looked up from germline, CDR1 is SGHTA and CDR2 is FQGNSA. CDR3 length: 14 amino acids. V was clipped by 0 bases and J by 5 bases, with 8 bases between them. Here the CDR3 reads CASSLALLDQPQHF. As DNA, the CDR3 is TGTGCCAGCAGCTTAGCGCTCTTAGATCAGCCCCAGCATTTT.

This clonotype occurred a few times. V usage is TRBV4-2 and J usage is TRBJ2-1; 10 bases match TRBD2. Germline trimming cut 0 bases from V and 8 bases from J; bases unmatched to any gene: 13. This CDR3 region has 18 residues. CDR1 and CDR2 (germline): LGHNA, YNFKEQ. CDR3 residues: CASSQEEEASGSMDEQFF. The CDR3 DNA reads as TGTGCCAGCAGCCAAGAGGAAGAGGCTAGCGGGAGTATGGATGAGCAGTTCTTC.

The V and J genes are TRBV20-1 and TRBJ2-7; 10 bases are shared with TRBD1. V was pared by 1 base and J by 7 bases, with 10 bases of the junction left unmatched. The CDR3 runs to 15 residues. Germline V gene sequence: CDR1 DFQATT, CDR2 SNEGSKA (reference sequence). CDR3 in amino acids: CSARGAGQGLREQYF. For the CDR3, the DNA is TGCAGTGCTAGAGGCGCGGGACAGGGGTTGCGGGAGCAGTACTTC.

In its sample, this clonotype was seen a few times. The CDR3 protein is CASSFRYRADTQYF. The CDR3 region has the DNA TGTGCCAGCAGCTTCCGCTACAGGGCAGATACGCAGTATTTT. V usage is TRBV7-8 and J usage is TRBJ2-3; the D gene is possibly TRBD1 (6 bases). Trimming pared 3 bases from V and 4 bases from J, leaving 11 bases between. Germline V CDR1 and CDR2: SGHVS, FQNEAQ. The CDR3 runs to 14 residues.

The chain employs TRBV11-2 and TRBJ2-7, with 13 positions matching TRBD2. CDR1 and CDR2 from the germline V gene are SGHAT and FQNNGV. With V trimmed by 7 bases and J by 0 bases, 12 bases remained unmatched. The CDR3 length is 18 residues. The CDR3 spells CASIINGLAGVGSYEQYF. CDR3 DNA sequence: TGTGCCAGCATCATAAATGGACTAGCGGGAGTCGGCTCCTACGAGCAGTACTTC.

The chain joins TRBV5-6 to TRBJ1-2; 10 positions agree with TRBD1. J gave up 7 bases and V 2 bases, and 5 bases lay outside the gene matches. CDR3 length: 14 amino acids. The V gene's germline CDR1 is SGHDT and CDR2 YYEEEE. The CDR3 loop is CASSLPGQGFGYTF. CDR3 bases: TGTGCCAGCAGCTTACCGGGACAGGGGTTTGGCTACACCTTC.

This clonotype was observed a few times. The DNA of the CDR3 is TGCGCCACAGGGGGCTTCTTCAATGAGCAGTTCTTC. As protein: CATGGFFNEQFF. The V call is TRBV20-1, the J call TRBJ2-1; 9 bases map to TRBD1. The CDR3 runs 12 residues. Germline CDR1 is DFQATT and CDR2 is SNEGSKA (reference sequence).

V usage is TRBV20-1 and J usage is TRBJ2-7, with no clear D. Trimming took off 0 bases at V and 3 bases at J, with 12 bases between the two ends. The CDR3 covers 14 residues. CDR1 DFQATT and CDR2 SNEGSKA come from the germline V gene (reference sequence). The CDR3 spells CSARDRRKGYEQYF. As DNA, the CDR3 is TGCAGTGCTAGAGATCGCAGGAAAGGCTACGAGCAGTACTTC.

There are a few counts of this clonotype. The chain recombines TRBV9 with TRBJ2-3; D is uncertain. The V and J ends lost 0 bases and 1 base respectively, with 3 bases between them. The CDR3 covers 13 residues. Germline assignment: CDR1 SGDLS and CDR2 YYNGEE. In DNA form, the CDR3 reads TGTGCCAGCAGCGTAGTCGGCACAGATACGCAGTATTTT. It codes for CASSVVGTDTQYF.

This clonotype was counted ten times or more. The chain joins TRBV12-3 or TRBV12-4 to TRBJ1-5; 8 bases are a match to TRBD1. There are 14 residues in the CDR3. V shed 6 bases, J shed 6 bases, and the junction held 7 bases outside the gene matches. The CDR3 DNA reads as TGTGCCAGCAGCCAAGGACAGGGCGGTCAGCCCCAGCATTTT. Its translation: CASSQGQGGQPQHF.

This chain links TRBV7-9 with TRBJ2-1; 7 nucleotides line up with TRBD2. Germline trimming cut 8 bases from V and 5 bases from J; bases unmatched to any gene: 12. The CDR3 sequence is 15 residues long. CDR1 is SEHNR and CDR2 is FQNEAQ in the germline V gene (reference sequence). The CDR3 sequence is CASGLGLFGDNEQFF. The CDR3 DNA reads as TGTGCCAGCGGCCTGGGACTATTCGGGGACAATGAGCAGTTCTTC.

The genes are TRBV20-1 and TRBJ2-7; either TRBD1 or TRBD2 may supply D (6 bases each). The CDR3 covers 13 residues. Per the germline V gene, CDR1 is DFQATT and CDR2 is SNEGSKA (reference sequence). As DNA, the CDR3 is TGCAGCGCCGAAGGGGGGCGCTCCTACGAGCAGTACTTC. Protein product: CSAEGGRSYEQYF.

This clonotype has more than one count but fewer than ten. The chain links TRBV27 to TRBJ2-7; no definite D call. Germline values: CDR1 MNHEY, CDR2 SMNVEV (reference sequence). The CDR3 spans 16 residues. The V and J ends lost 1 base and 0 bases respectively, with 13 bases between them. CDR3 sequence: CASSLYSMDSSYEQYF. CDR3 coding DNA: TGTGCCAGCAGTTTATATAGTATGGATAGCTCCTACGAGCAGTACTTC.

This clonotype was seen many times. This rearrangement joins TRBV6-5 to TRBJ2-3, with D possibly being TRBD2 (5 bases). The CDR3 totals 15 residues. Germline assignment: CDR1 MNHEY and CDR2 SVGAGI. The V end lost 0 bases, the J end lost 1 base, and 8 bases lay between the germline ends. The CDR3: CASSYSVSGTDTQYF. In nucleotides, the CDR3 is TGTGCCAGCAGTTACTCGGTTAGCGGCACAGATACGCAGTATTTT.

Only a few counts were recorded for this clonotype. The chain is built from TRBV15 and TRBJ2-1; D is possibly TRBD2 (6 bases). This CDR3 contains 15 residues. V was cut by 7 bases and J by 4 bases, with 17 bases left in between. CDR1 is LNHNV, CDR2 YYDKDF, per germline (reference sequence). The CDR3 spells CATNRDSQGYNEQFF. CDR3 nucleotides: TGTGCCACCAACCGGGACTCACAAGGGTACAATGAGCAGTTCTTC.

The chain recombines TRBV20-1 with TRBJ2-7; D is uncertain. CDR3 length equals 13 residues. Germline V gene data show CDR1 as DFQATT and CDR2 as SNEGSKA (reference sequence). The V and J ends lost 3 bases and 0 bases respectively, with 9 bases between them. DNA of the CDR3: TGCAGTGCTAGGTTACCCCGCTCCTACGAGCAGTACTTC. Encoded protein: CSARLPRSYEQYF.